This T cell receptor (beta chain) was recovered during a study of human T cells and chemical hapten exposure. The study's findings and limits: Large CDR3 similarity clusters arose significantly more often from expanded TCRs than from controls. Following DPC sensitization, TCRs present above 1 in 1000 frequency showed no change.

The table lists this clonotype with many counts. Its antigen is still unknown. The time point was: patch test 1, 2 weeks after DPC sensitization. Treatment given: therapeutic diphenylcyclopropenone sensitization with weekly scalp DPC. Someone pulled total RNA out of unfractionated whole blood. CDR3 length equals 17 residues. CDR1 and CDR2 (germline): MGHRA, YSYEKL. The V end was cut by 1 base, the J end by 0 bases, with 13 bases between. Individual cDNA molecules received unique molecular identifiers in the library. In TCRdb, the RACE reads were re-called with MiXCR into one record per CDR3 protein. Of around 71,000 distinct CDR3 sequences listed, about 9.1% are singletons.

This sequence joins TRBV4-1 and TRBJ1-5; D is perhaps TRBD1 (6 bases). The sample consisted of whole blood, taken in connection with sensitization to the hapten diphenylcyclopropenone (DPC). The sequence was collected from a woman between 40 and 55 years old with alopecia areata. Some clones in this sample may be carry-over from other donors' samples. In DNA form, the CDR3 reads TGCGCCAGCAGCCAAGTAACAGGGCCCTATAGCAATCAGCCCCAGCATTTT. Translating it yields CASSQVTGPYSNQPQHF.